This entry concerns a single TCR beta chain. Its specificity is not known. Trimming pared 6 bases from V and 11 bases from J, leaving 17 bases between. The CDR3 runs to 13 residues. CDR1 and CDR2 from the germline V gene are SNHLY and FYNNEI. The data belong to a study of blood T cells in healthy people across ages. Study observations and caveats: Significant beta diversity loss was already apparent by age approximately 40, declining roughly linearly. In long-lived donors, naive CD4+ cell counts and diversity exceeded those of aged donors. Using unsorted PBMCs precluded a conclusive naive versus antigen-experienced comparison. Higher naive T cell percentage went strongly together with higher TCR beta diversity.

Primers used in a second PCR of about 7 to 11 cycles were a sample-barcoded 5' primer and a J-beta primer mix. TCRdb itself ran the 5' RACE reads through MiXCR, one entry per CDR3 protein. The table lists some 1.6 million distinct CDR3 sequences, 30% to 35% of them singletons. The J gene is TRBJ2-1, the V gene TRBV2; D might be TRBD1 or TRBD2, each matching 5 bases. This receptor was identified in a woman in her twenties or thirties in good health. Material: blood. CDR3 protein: CASREWGFEKQFF. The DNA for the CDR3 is TGTGCCAGCAGGGAGTGGGGGTTTGAAAAGCAGTTCTTC. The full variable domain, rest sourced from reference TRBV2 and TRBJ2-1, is EPEVTQTPSHQVTQMGQEVILRCVPISNHLYFYWYRQILGQKVEFLVSFYNNEISEKSEIFDDQFSVERPDGSNFTLKIRSTKLEDSAMYFCASREWGFEKQFFGPGTRLTVL.